Detailed here is one T cell receptor (beta chain). Antigen unknown. This CDR3 comprises 15 residues. Germline CDR1 reads SGHRS; CDR2 reads YFSETQ. Unmatched junction bases numbered 5, after V lost 3 bases and J lost 5 bases. The data are from a study of blood T cells in healthy people across ages. Overall study results and limits: Naive CD4+ cell counts and diversity both ran higher in long-lived than in aged donors.

The authors ran a second PCR of roughly 6 to 12 cycles using a sample-barcoded 5' primer and a J-beta primer mix. With 12 random nucleotides, a template-switch adaptor tagged each individual cDNA molecule. TCRdb recomputed calls from the 5' RACE reads with MiXCR, one row per CDR3 protein. Of hundreds of thousands of distinct CDR3 sequences detected, less than 35% appear once; the ten largest clones hold 15% to 18%. The authors isolated at least 6.5 million PBMCs per sample. V usage is TRBV5-1 and J usage is TRBJ2-5, with 12 nucleotides matching TRBD1. The clonotype was recovered from a woman aged 80 or over in good health. The sample comprised blood. CDR3 residues: CASSSGTGGLETQYF. The DNA of the CDR3 is TGCGCCAGCAGCTCCGGGACAGGGGGCCTGGAGACCCAGTACTTC. Combining the CDR3 with reference TRBV5-1 and TRBJ2-5 gives the whole variable domain KAGVTQTPRYLIKTRGQQVTLSCSPISGHRSVSWYQQTPGQGLQFLFEYFSETQRNKGNFPGRFSGRQFSNSRSEMNVSTLELGDSALYLCASSSGTGGLETQYFGPGTRLLVL.